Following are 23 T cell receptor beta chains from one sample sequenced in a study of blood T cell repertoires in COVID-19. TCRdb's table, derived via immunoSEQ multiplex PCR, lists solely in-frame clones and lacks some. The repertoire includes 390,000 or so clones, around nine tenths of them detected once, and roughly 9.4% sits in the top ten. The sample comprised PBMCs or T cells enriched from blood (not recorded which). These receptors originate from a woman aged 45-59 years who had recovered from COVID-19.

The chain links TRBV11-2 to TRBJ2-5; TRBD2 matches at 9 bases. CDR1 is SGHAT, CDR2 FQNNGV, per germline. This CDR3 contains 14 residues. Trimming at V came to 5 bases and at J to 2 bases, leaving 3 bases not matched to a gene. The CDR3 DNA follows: TGTGCCAGCAGCGTAAGCGGGGGGCAAGAGACCCAGTACTTC. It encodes CASSVSGGQETQYF.

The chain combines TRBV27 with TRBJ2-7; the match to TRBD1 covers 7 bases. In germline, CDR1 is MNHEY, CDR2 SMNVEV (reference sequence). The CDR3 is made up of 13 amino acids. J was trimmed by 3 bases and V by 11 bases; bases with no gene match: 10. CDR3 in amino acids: CAVGGDRLYEQYF. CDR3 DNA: TGTGCCGTGGGTGGGGACAGACTCTACGAGCAGTACTTC.

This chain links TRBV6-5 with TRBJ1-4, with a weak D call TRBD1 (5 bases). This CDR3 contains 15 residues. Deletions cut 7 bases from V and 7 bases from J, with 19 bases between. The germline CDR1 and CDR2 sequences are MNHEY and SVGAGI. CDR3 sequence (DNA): TGTGCCAGCAAAACCTTCACGCAGGGCAGTGAAAAACTGTTTTTT. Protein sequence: CASKTFTQGSEKLFF.

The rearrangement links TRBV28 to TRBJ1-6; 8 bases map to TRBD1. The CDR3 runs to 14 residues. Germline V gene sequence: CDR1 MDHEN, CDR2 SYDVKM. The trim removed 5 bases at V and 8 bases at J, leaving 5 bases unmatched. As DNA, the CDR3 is TGTGCCAGCAGTCCAGGGGGCCAGCATTCACCCCTCCACTTT. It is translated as CASSPGGQHSPLHF.

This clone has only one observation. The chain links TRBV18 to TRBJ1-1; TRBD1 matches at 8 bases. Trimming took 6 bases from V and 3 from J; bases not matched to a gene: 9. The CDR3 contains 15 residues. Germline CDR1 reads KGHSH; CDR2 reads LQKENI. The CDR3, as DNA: TGTGCCAGCTCCATGGGACAGGCGGGGTACACTGAAGCTTTCTTT. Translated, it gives CASSMGQAGYTEAFF.

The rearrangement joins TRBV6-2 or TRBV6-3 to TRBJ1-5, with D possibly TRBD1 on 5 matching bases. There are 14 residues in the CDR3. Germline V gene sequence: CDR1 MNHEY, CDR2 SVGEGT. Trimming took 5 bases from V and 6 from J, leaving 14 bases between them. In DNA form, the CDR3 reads TGTGCCAGCAGTACCCAGGGTAGAATTCAGCCCCAGCATTTT. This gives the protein CASSTQGRIQPQHF.

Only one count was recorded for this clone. In DNA form, the CDR3 reads TGTGCCAGCAGCCAAGAGGACGGGATCGGCAATCAGCCCCAGCATTTT. This encodes CASSQEDGIGNQPQHF. V gene TRBV4-2 combines with J gene TRBJ1-5, with D hard to call. Germline V gene sequence: CDR1 LGHNA, CDR2 YNFKEQ. This CDR3 region has 16 residues. V was pared by 0 bases and J by 2 bases, with 11 bases between.

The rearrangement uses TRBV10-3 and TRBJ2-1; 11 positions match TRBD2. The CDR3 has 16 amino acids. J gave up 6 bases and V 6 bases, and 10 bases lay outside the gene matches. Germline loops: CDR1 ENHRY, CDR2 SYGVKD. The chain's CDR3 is CAIRSAGTSGFNEQFF. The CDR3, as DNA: TGTGCCATCAGATCCGCCGGGACTAGCGGATTCAATGAGCAGTTCTTC.

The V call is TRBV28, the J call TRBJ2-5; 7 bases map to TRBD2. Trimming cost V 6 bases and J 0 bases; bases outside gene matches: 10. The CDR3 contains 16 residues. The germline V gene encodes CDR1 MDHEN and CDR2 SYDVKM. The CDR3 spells CASSLSGGGYQETQYF. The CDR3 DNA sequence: TGTGCCAGCAGCCTTTCAGGCGGGGGATACCAAGAGACCCAGTACTTC.

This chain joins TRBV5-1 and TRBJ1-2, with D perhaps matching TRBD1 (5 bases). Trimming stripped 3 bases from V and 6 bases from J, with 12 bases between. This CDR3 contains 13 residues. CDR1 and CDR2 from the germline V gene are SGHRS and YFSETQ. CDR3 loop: CASSWGQSDGYTF. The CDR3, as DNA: TGCGCCAGCAGCTGGGGCCAATCGGATGGCTACACCTTC.

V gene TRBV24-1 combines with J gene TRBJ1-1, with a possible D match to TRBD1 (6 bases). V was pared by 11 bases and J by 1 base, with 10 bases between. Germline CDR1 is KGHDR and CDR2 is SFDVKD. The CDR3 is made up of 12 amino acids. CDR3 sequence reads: CARGGWNTEAFF. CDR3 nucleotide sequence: TGTGCCAGAGGGGGATGGAACACTGAAGCTTTCTTT.

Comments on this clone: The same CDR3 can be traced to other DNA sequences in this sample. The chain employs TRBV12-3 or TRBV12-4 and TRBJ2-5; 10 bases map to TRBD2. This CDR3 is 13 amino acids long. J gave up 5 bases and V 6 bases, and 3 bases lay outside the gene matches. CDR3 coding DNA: TGTGCCAGCAGCCTGGGACTAGCGGAGACCCAGTACTTC. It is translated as CASSLGLAETQYF.

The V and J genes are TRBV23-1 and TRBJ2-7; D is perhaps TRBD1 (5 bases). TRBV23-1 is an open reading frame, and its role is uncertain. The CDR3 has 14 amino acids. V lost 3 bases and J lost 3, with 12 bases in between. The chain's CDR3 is CASSQHRYFYEQYF. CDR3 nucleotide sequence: TGCGCCAGCAGTCAGCACAGGTATTTCTACGAGCAGTACTTC.

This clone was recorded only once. The CDR3 DNA reads TGTGCCAGCAGCGTAGCTAGCGGGGGTTACACCGGGGAGCTGTTTTTT. It specifies CASSVASGGYTGELFF. This rearrangement joins TRBV9 to TRBJ2-2; 10 bases line up with TRBD2. This CDR3 is built from 16 residues. The germline CDR1 and CDR2 sequences are SGDLS and YYNGEE. V lost 0 bases, J lost 3 bases, and 2 bases stayed unmatched.

As DNA, the CDR3 is TGTGCCAGCAGTGCCGACGGGTTCTATGGCTACACCTTC. Its translation: CASSADGFYGYTF. V usage is TRBV12-3 or TRBV12-4 and J usage is TRBJ1-2; D gene unclear. CDR3 length: 13 residues. Trimming took 5 bases from V and 4 from J, leaving 11 bases between them.

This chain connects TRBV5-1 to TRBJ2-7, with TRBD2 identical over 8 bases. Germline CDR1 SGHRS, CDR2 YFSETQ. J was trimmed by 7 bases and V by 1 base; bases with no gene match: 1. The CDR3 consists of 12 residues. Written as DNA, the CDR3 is TGCGCCAGCAGCTTGAGCGGGGGAGAGCAGTACTTC. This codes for CASSLSGGEQYF.

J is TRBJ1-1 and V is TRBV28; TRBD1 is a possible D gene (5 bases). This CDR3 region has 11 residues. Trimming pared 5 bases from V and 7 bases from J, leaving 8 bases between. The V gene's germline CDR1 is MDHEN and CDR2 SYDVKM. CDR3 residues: CASSPTVEAFF. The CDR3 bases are TGTGCCAGCAGTCCGACAGTTGAAGCTTTCTTT.

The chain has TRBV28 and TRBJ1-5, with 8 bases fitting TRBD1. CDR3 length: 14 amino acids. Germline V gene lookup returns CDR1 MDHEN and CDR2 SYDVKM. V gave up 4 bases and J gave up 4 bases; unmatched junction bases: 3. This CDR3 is CASSWDRPNQPQHF. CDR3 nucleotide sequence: TGTGCCAGCAGTTGGGACAGGCCTAATCAGCCCCAGCATTTT.

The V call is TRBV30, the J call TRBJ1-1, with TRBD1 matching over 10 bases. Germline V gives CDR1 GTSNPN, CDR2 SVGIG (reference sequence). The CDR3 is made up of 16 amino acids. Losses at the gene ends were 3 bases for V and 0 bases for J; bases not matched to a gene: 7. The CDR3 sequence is CAWRLRDRGMNTEAFF. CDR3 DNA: TGTGCCTGGAGGCTTAGGGACAGGGGCATGAACACTGAAGCTTTCTTT.

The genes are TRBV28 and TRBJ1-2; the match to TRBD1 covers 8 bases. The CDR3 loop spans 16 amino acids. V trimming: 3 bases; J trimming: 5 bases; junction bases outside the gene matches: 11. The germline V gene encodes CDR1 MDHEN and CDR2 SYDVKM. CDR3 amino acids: CASSFPAGTGDYGYTF. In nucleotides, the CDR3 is TGTGCCAGCAGTTTCCCAGCCGGGACAGGTGATTATGGCTACACCTTC.

CDR3 nucleotide sequence: TGCGCCAGCCTAAGCCCGGGTAACACCGGGGAGCTGTTTTTT. Translation: CASLSPGNTGELFF. The chain links TRBV4-1 to TRBJ2-2; no clear D. The CDR3 totals 14 residues. V dropped 8 bases and J dropped 2 bases, with 12 bases sitting between them. Germline assignment: CDR1 MGHRA and CDR2 YSYEKL.

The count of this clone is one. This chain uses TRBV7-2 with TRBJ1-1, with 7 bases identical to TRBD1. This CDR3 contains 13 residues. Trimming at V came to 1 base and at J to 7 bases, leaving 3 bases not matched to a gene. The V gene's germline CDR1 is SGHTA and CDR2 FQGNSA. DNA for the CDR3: TGTGCCAGCAGCTTAGGGGGACAGATTGAAGCTTTCTTT. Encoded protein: CASSLGGQIEAFF.

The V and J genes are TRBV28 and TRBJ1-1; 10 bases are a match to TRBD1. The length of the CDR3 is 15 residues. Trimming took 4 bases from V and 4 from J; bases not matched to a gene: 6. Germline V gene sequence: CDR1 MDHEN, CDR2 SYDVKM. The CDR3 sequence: CASSSPWTGGTEAFF. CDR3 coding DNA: TGTGCCAGCAGTTCCCCCTGGACAGGGGGCACTGAAGCTTTCTTT.